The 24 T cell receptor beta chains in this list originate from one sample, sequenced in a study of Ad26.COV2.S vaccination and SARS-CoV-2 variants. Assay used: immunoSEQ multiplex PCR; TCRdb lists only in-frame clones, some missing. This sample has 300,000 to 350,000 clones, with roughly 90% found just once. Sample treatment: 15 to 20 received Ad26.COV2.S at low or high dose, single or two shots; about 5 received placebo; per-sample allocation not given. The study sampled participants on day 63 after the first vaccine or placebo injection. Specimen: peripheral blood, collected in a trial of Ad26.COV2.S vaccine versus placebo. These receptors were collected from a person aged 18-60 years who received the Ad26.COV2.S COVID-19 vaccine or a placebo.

This chain's CDR3 is CATSAAGRPHEQFF. The DNA of the CDR3 is TGTGCCACCAGTGCTGCGGGGCGCCCCCATGAGCAGTTCTTC. The chain links TRBV24-1 to TRBJ2-1, with a possible D match to TRBD2 (6 bases). V dropped 5 bases and J dropped 8 bases, with 15 bases sitting between them. CDR3 length equals 14 residues. The germline V gene has CDR1 KGHDR and CDR2 SFDVKD.

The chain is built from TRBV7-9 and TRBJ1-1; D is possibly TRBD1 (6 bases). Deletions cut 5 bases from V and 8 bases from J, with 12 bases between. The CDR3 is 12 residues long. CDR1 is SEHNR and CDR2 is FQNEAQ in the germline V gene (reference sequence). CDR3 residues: CASSLGAGEAFF. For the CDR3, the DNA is TGTGCCAGCAGCCTGGGGGCAGGGGAAGCTTTCTTT.

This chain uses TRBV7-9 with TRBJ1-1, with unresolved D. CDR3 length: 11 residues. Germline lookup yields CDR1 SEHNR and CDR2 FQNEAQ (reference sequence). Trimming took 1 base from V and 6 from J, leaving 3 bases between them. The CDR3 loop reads CASSLDPEAFF. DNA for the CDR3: TGTGCCAGCAGCTTAGATCCTGAAGCTTTCTTT. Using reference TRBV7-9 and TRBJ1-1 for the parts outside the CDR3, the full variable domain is DTGVSQNPRHKITKRGQNVTFRCDPISEHNRLYWYRQTLGQGPEFLTYFQNEAQLEKSRLLSDRFSAERPKGSFSTLEIQRTEQGDSAMYLCASSLDPEAFFGQGTRLTVV.

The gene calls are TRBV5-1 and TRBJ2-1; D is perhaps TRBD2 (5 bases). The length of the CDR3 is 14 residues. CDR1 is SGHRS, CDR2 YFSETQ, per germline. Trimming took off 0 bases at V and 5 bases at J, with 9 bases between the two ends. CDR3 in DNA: TGCGCCAGCAGCTTGGTCATGGGAGACAATGAGCAGTTCTTC. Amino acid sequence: CASSLVMGDNEQFF.

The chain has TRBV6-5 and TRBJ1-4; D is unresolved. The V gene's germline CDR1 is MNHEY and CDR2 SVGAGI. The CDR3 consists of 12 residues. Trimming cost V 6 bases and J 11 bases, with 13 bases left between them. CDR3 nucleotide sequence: TGTGCCAGCAGCCACGACCGCCTTAAACTGTTTTTT. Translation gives CASSHDRLKLFF.

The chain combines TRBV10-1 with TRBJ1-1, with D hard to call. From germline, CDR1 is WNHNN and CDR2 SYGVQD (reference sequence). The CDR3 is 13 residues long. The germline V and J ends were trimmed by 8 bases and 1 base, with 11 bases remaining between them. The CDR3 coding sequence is TGCGCCAGCCGGTCGAACGAGAACACTGAAGCTTTCTTT. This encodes CASRSNENTEAFF.

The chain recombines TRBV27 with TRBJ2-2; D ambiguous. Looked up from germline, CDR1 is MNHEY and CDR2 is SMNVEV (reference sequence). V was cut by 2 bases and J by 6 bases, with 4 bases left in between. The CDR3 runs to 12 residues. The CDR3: CASSLGPGELFF. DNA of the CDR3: TGTGCCAGCAGTTTAGGGCCCGGGGAGCTGTTTTTT.

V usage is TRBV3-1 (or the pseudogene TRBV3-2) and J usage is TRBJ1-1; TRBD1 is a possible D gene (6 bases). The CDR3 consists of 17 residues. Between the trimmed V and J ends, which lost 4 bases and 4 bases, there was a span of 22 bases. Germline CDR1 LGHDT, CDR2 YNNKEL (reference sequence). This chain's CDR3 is CASSRVHYGQLTTEAFF. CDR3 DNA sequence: TGTGCCAGCAGCCGAGTCCATTATGGACAGCTTACCACTGAAGCTTTCTTT.

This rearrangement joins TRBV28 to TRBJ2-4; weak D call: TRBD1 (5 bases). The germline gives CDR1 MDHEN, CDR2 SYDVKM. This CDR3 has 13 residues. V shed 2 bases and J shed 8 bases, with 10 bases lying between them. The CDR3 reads CASSLGREDIQYF. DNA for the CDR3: TGTGCCAGCAGTTTAGGCAGGGAAGACATTCAGTACTTC. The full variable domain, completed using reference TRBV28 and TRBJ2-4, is DVKVTQSSRYLVKRTGEKVFLECVQDMDHENMFWYRQDPGLGLRLIYFSYDVKMKEKGDIPEGYSVSREKKERFSLILESASTNQTSMYLCASSLGREDIQYFGAGTRLSVL.

For the CDR3, the DNA is TGTGCCAGCAGTTGGGGACAGCCGACTATTAGAACTAATGAAAAACTGTTTTTT. This codes for CASSWGQPTIRTNEKLFF. The chain joins TRBV6-8 to TRBJ1-4, with 7 bases fitting TRBD1. CDR3 length: 18 amino acids. The V gene's germline CDR1 is MNHGY and CDR2 SAAAGT. Germline trimming cut 4 bases from V and 1 base from J; bases unmatched to any gene: 12.

The CDR3 nucleotides are TGCGCCAGCAGAGAGGTTGGGGACACTGAAGCTTTCTTT. As protein: CASREVGDTEAFF. The genes are TRBV4-1 and TRBJ1-1; D is undetermined. There are 13 residues in the CDR3. The germline CDR1 and CDR2 sequences are MGHRA and YSYEKL. Trimming took off 6 bases at V and 3 bases at J, with 11 bases between the two ends.

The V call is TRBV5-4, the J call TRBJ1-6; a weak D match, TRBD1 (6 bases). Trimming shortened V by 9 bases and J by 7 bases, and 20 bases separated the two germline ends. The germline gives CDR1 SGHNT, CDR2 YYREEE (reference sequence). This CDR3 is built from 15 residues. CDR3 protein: CATRGGTARNSPLHF. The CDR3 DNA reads TGTGCCACTAGGGGGGGGACGGCTCGCAATTCACCCCTCCACTTT.

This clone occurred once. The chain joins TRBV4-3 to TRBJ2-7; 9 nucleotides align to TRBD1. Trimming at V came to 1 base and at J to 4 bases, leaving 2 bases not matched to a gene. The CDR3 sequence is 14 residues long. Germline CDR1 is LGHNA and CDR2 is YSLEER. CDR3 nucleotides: TGCGCCAGCAGCCAAGGACAGGGGGTATACGAGCAGTACTTC. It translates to CASSQGQGVYEQYF.

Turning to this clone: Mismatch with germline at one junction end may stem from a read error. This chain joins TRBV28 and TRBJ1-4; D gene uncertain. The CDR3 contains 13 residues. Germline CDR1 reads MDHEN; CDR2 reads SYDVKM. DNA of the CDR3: TGTGCCAGCAGTAATCCCCACCTCCCGGGTCCTATTTTT. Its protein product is CASSNPHLPGPIF.

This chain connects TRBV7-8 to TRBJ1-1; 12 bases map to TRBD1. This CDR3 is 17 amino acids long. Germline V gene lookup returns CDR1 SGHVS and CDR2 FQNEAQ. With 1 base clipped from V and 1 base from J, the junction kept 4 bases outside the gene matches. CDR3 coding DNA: TGTGCCAGCAGCTTAGTCCAGGGACAGGGGGCGAACACTGAAGCTTTCTTT. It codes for CASSLVQGQGANTEAFF.

The CDR3 sequence is CASSQETGSGANVLTF. The CDR3 DNA sequence: TGCGCCAGCAGCCAAGAGACGGGTTCTGGGGCCAACGTCCTGACTTTC. This chain connects TRBV4-3 to TRBJ2-6; no reliable D call. Germline CDR1 is LGHNA and CDR2 is YSLEER. CDR3 length equals 16 residues. Between the trimmed V and J ends, which lost 0 bases and 1 base, there was a span of 7 bases.

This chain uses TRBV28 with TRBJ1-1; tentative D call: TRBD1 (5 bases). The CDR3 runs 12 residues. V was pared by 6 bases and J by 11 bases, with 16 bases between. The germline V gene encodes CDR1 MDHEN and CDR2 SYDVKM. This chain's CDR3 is CASSPPARGAFF. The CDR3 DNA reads TGTGCCAGCAGCCCCCCTGCCCGGGGGGCTTTCTTT.

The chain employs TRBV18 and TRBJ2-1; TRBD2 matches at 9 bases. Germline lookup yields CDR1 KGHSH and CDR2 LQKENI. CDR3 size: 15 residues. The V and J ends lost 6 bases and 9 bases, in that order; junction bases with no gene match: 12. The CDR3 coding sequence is TGTGCCAGCTCTAGTCTTAGCGGGAGTGGTATTGAGCAGTTCTTC. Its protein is CASSSLSGSGIEQFF.

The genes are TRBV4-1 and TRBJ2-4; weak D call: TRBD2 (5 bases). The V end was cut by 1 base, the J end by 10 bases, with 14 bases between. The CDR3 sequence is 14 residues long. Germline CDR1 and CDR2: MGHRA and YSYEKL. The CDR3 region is CASSQGPGGGIQYF. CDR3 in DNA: TGCGCCAGCAGCCAAGGCCCCGGAGGAGGTATTCAGTACTTC.

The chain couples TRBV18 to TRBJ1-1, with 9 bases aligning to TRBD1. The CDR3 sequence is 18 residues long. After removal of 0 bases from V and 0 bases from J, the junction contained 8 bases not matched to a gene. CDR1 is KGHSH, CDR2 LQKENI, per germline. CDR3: CASSPPNRGRGMNTEAFF. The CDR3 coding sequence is TGTGCCAGCTCACCACCCAACAGGGGGCGTGGGATGAACACTGAAGCTTTCTTT.

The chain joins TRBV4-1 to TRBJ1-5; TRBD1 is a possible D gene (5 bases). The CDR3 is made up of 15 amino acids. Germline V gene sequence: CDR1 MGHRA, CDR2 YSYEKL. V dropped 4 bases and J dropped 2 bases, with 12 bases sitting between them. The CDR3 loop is CASSPRDWGNQPQHF. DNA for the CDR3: TGCGCCAGCAGCCCCCGGGACTGGGGCAATCAGCCCCAGCATTTT.

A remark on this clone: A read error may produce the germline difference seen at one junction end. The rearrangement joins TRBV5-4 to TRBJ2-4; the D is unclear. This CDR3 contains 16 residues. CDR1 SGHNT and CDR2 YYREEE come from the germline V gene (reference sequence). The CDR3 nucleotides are TGTGCCAGCAGCTTCGAACCATACCAAGCCGAAAACATTCAGTACTTC. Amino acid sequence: CASSFEPYQAENIQYF.

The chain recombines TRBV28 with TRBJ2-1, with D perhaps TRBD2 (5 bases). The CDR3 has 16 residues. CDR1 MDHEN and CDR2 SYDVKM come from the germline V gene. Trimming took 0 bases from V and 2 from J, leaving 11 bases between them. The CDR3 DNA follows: TGTGCCAGCAGTTTATGGAGTCTAGCTACCTACAATGAGCAGTTCTTC. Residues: CASSLWSLATYNEQFF.

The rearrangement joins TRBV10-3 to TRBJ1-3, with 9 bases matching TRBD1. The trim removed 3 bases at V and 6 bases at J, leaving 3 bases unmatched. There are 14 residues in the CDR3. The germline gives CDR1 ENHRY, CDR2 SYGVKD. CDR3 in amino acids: CAISDGTGQNTIYF. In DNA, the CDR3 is TGTGCCATCAGTGACGGGACAGGGCAAAACACCATATATTTT.